A selection of T cell receptor beta chains follows, all from one sample in a study of CD8 T cells in Susac syndrome. MiXCR, run by TCRdb on the immunoSEQ multiplex PCR reads, gives a single entry per CDR3 protein. The data contain roughly 140,000 distinct CDR3 sequences, just under 95% of them singletons. The specimen sequenced was CD8+ T cells from PBMCs. The source of these receptors is a human donor with multiple sclerosis. Both conserved end residues are part of each CDR3. The D gene is left open where the match is weak. For some rows the clone size is stated as once, few or many, or as a class when expanded; others skip it.

>TRBD1|16|TRBJ2-5|-|TRBV7-9
TGTGCCAGCAGCTTAGCCCCACAGGGGTTCGGGGAGACCCAGTACTTC
CASSLAPQGFGETQYF
>TRBD1|17|TRBJ2-4|-|TRBV3-1
TGTGCCAGCAGCCACCGGAACAGGGGGGTTCGTGAGAACATTCAGTACTTC
CASSHRNRGVRENIQYF
>-|14|TRBJ1-6|-|TRBV6-5
TGTGCCAGCAGTTACTCTGGGGGCCGATCACCCCTCCACTTT
CASSYSGGRSPLHF
>-|14|TRBJ2-7|-|TRBV9
TGTGCCAGCAGCGTGTTTGACGGCACCTACGAGCAGTACTTC
CASSVFDGTYEQYF
>TRBD1|15|TRBJ2-1|-|TRBV9
TGTGCCAGCAGCGCACGACAGGGCTCCTACAATGAGCAGTTCTTC
CASSARQGSYNEQFF
>-|13|TRBJ2-2|-|TRBV7-9
TGTGCCAGCCCCGAGGGGGTTACCGGGGAGCTGTTTTTT
CASPEGVTGELFF
>TRBD1|14|TRBJ1-1|-|TRBV12-3/TRBV12-4
TGTGCCAGCAGTGCACAGGGGGGTTCGACTGAAGCTTTCTTT
CASSAQGGSTEAFF
>-|15|TRBJ2-1|-|TRBV3-1
TGTGCCAGCAGCCATGGTGGGGGCTACCCTGGTGAGCAGTTCTTC
CASSHGGGYPGEQFF
>-|12|TRBJ1-2|-|TRBV29-1
TGCAGCGTTCCACAGGGTGGCTATGGCTACACCTTC
CSVPQGGYGYTF
>TRBD2|16|TRBJ2-5|-|TRBV27
TGTGCCAGCAGTTCATGGGCTAGCGGGTCTCAAGAGACCCAGTACTTC
CASSSWASGSQETQYF
>-|17|TRBJ2-3|-|TRBV7-9
TGTGCCAGCAGCTTAGGTGGTTCGTCGGCCGGCACAGATACGCAGTATTTT
CASSLGGSSAGTDTQYF
>-|13|TRBJ1-1|-|TRBV9
TGTGCCAGCAGCGGGAGGGGCTCCACTGAAGCTTTCTTT
CASSGRGSTEAFF
>-|14|TRBJ2-7|-|TRBV27
TGTGCCAGCAGTTTGCGGGGTTTCTCCTACGAGCAGTACTTC
CASSLRGFSYEQYF
>-|16|TRBJ2-1|-|TRBV29-1
TGCAGCGTTGAAGAGAGGGCGGGCAGGTTCTACAATGAGCAGTTCTTC
CSVEERAGRFYNEQFF
>-|14|TRBJ2-1|once|TRBV30
TGTGCCTGGAGAAACCGGGCCGACTACAATGAGCAGTTCTTC
CAWRNRADYNEQFF
>-|9|TRBJ1-2|-|TRBV29-1
TGCAGCGACCGTTCTGGCTACACCTTC
CSDRSGYTF
>TRBD1|14|TRBJ1-1|-|TRBV30
TGTGCCGCACAGGGGGCCGGATTGAACACTGAAGCTTTCTTT
CAAQGAGLNTEAFF
>-|13|TRBJ2-7|-|TRBV5-6
TGTGCCAGCACCGCAGGGGTCTCCTACGAGCAGTACTTC
CASTAGVSYEQYF
>-|14|TRBJ2-3|-|TRBV25-1
TGTGCCAGTCAACCAGGCGGCTCCACAGATACGCAGTATTTT
CASQPGGSTDTQYF
>-|15|TRBJ1-5|-|TRBV12-3/TRBV12-4
TGTGCCAGCAGTCCTGGGGGCAATAGCAATCAGCCCCAGCATTTT
CASSPGGNSNQPQHF
>TRBD1|16|TRBJ2-1|-|TRBV29-1
TGCAGCGTTGAAGGGGTTACTACAGGGGGTTACAATGAGCAGTTCTTC
CSVEGVTTGGYNEQFF
>-|16|TRBJ1-2|-|TRBV3-1
TGTGCCAGCAGCCAAGAGCGGGCAGCCCCTCTCGGAAGCTACACCTTC
CASSQERAAPLGSYTF
>-|14|TRBJ2-7|-|TRBV9
TGTGCCAGCAGCCCACCAGGGCCGGCCTACGAGCAGTACTTC
CASSPPGPAYEQYF
>TRBD1|17|TRBJ2-7|-|TRBV7-9
TGTGCCAGCAGCTTGTTCGGACAGGGGGAAATCTATTACGAGCAGTACTTC
CASSLFGQGEIYYEQYF
>-|18|TRBJ1-6|-|TRBV9
TGTGCCAGCAGCTTCGAAGGACAGCCGAGCTCCTATAATTCACCCCTCCACTTT
CASSFEGQPSSYNSPLHF
>-|15|TRBJ2-7|-|TRBV11-2
TGTGCCAGCAGCTTAGGGGGCAGGGCGGCGGACGAGCAGTACTTC
CASSLGGRAADEQYF
>TRBD2|16|TRBJ2-1|-|TRBV5-1
TGCGCCAGCAGCTTGTGGTTAGCGGGGGGGAACAATGAGCAGTTCTTC
CASSLWLAGGNNEQFF
>-|15|TRBJ2-7|-|TRBV7-6
TGTGCCAGCAGCTTAGAAGTATCAGCGGCCTACGAGCAGTACTTC
CASSLEVSAAYEQYF
>-|13|TRBJ2-5|-|TRBV6-2/TRBV6-3
TGTGCCAGCTCAAGTGCCTATCAAGAGACCCAGTACTTC
CASSSAYQETQYF
>-|13|TRBJ2-7|-|TRBV11-2
TGTGCCAGCAGCTCTCGAGCCAACTACGAGCAGTACTTC
CASSSRANYEQYF
>TRBD1|12|TRBJ1-5|once|TRBV30
TGTGCCGCGGGACAGGGGGCCCAGCCCCAGCATTTT
CAAGQGAQPQHF
>-|15|TRBJ1-1|-|TRBV3-1
TGTGCCAGCAGCCAAGGGGTTCGGGGGGGCACTGAAGCTTTCTTT
CASSQGVRGGTEAFF
>TRBD1|18|TRBJ2-7|-|TRBV5-1
TGCGCCAGCAGCTCTGGATGGGAGGACAGGGTGGAGGTCTACGAGCAGTACTTC
CASSSGWEDRVEVYEQYF
>-|16|TRBJ1-2|-|TRBV30
TGTGCCTGGAGCCCCGGGTCTATTCCCCCTATCTATGGCTACACCTTC
CAWSPGSIPPIYGYTF
>-|12|TRBJ2-2|-|TRBV5-6
TGTGCCAGCAGCGGTACAACGGGGGAGCTGTTTTTT
CASSGTTGELFF
>TRBD2|16|TRBJ2-7|-|TRBV7-9
TGTGCCAGCAGCAATCTTAGCGGGGGGGCGGCCTACGAGCAGTACTTC
CASSNLSGGAAYEQYF
>-|17|TRBJ1-6|-|TRBV7-2
TGTGCCAGCAGCGGACCAGTGGGGCCGGCTAAAAATTCACCCCTCCACTTT
CASSGPVGPAKNSPLHF
>TRBD1|16|TRBJ2-1|-|TRBV2
TGTGCCAGCAGTGGTGCCGGGACAGGGGACTACAATGAGCAGTTCTTC
CASSGAGTGDYNEQFF
>-|14|TRBJ2-5|-|TRBV5-1
TGCGCCAGCAGCTATGGACAACTCGAAGAGACCCAGTACTTC
CASSYGQLEETQYF
>-|15|TRBJ2-2|-|TRBV4-3
TGCGCCAGCAGCCAAGATACAGCCTACACCGGGGAGCTGTTTTTT
CASSQDTAYTGELFF
>-|14|TRBJ1-1|-|TRBV10-3
TGTGCCATCAGTGAAGTTGAGGAGAACACTGAAGCTTTCTTT
CAISEVEENTEAFF
>-|14|TRBJ1-5|-|TRBV19
TGTGCCAGTAGTATGGAGGATTTCAATCAGCCCCAGCATTTT
CASSMEDFNQPQHF
>-|15|TRBJ1-2|-|TRBV7-9
TGTGCCAGCAGCCCAAGGGTTTGGCAGGAGGGAGGCTACACCTTC
CASSPRVWQEGGYTF
>TRBD2|15|TRBJ2-1|once|TRBV3-1
TGTGCCAGCTTTTCTCTAGCGGCTCCCTACAATGAGCAGTTCTTC
CASFSLAAPYNEQFF
>TRBD1|17|TRBJ2-3|-|TRBV12-3/TRBV12-4
TGTGCCAGCAGTTCCGCCCGGGACAGGGGGCGGACAGATACGCAGTATTTT
CASSSARDRGRTDTQYF